This T cell receptor (beta chain) was identified during a study of technical replicates of blood from a handful of donors. TCRdb keeps only in-frame clones here, not all; method: immunoSEQ multiplex PCR. This sample has over 90,000 clones, with around 96% found just once. Trimming removed 2 bases at V and 3 bases at J, with 9 bases between. The CDR3 totals 13 residues. Germline V gene sequence: CDR1 SGHNT, CDR2 YYREEE (reference sequence). This receptor was taken from a human donor in good health. The gene calls are TRBV5-4 and TRBJ2-7; D is uncertain. The sample was T cells isolated from PBMCs. For the CDR3, the DNA is TGTGCCAGCAGCTTAGGTCACAGCTACGAGCAGTACTTC. This gives the protein CASSLGHSYEQYF.